This T cell receptor beta chain was obtained from a study of shared clonotypes between healthy human individuals. On the study more broadly: A donor's plate count was three for CD4 naive and three for CD4 memory; CD8 naive had two and CD8 memory one. Study results and caveats: Even with large depth, rarefaction showed that sorted-subset sequencing was incomplete. Sequencing depth was a factor that was expected to affect clonotype sharing among donors.

Naive CD8 cells lacked CD45RO, underwent positive selection for CCR7 and left out terminally differentiated effector memory CD45RA+ cells. Each sample came from a Caucasian adult donor living in Nashville, Tennessee. Turning to this clone: The antigen remains unidentified.

CDR3 length: 13 residues. Trimming removed 7 bases from V and 2 bases from J, with 11 bases in between. Germline V lookup: CDR1 LNHDA, CDR2 SQIVND (reference sequence). Sequencing was performed with immunoSEQ multiplex PCR; in TCRdb, only in-frame clones are kept and a portion is missing. In the table there are about 1.9 million clones, approximately 92% of which are singletons. This receptor was taken from a man younger than 35 in good health. Some clones in this sample may be carry-over from other donors' samples. The rearrangement links TRBV19 to TRBJ1-1; D unclear. Sample: naive CD8+ T cells from PBMCs. The CDR3 coding sequence is TGTGCCAGTACCTGGGAACTCAACACTGAAGCTTTCTTT. It yields the protein CASTWELNTEAFF.